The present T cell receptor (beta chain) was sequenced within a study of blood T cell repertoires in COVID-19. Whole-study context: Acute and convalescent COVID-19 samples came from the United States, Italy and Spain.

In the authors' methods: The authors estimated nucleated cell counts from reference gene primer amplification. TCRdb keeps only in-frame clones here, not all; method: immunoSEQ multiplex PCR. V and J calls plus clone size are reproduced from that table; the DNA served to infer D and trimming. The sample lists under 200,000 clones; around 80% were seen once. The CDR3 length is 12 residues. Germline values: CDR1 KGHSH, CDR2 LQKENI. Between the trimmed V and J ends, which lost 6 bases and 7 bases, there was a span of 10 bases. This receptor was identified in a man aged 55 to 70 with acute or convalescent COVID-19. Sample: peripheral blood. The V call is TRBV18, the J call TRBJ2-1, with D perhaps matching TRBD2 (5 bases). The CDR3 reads CASSRGLNEQFF. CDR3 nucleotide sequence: TGTGCCAGCTCTCGAGGACTTAATGAGCAGTTCTTC.